This TCR beta chain was sequenced during a study of CD8 T cells in ankylosing spondylitis. Regarding this clonotype: The antigen remains undetermined.

Regarding the study as a whole: Significant enrichment of disease-linked clones was reportedly seen in matched ankylosing spondylitis synovial fluid.

CDR3 length: 16 residues. V dropped 5 bases and J dropped 4; count of bases not matched to a gene: 11. CDR1 and CDR2 (germline): SGHTA, FQGNSA. Construction of TCR beta libraries was performed using quantitative 5'-RACE with molecular barcodes. TCRdb used MiXCR to reprocess the 5' RACE reads, holding one entry per CDR3 protein. The profile shows about 350,000 distinct CDR3 sequences, 20% of them singletons. The chain links TRBV7-2 to TRBJ2-3; 8 bases line up with TRBD2. This clonotype originated in a male donor with ankylosing spondylitis or in good health (not recorded which). The sequenced sample consisted of blood, either unsorted or a sorted T cell fraction (not recorded which). Here the CDR3 reads CASSLSSGGVPDTQYF. The DNA for the CDR3 is TGTGCCAGCAGCCTATCCAGCGGGGGCGTTCCAGATACGCAGTATTTT.